The 2 T cell receptor beta chains listed next were all sequenced from one sample in a study of cytomegalovirus exposure and HLA in healthy donors. PCR used 60 Vbeta primers and 13 Jbeta primers. Profiled with immunoSEQ multiplex PCR; TCRdb holds only in-frame clones, not every one. The record lists 35,000 to 45,000 clones, of which the ten most abundant hold 6% to 6.5%. Sequences were obtained from PBMCs. All receptors come from a man aged 25 to 40 in good health and CMV-seronegative.

The V gene is TRBV30, the J gene TRBJ2-7; 7 nucleotides line up with TRBD2. The CDR3 extends over 15 amino acids. V was pared by 0 bases and J by 3 bases, with 8 bases of the junction left unmatched. CDR1 is GTSNPN, CDR2 SVGIG, per germline (reference sequence). The CDR3 region is CAWSVGGVRGYEQYF. The CDR3 DNA reads TGTGCCTGGAGTGTTGGGGGGGTCCGCGGCTACGAGCAGTACTTC.

CDR3 amino acids: CASRTGGSGLNTEAFF. The CDR3 DNA reads TGTGCCAGCAGGACAGGGGGCTCAGGATTGAACACTGAAGCTTTCTTT. The chain couples TRBV19 to TRBJ1-1; TRBD1 aligns across 11 bases. J was trimmed by 0 bases and V by 9 bases; bases with no gene match: 9. Per the germline V gene, CDR1 is LNHDA and CDR2 is SQIVND (reference sequence). The CDR3 length is 16 residues.